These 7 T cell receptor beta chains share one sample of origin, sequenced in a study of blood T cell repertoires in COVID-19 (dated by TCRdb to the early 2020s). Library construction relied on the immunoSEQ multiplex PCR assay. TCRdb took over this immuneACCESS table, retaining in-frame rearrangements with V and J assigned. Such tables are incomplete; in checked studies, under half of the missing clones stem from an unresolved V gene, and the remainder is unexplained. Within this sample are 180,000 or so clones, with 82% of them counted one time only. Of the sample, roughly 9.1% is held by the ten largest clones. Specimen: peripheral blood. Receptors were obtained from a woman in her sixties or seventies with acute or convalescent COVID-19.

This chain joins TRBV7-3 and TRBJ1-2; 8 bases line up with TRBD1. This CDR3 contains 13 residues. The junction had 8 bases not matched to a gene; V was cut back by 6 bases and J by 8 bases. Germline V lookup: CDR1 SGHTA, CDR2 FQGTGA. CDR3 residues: CASSPQGARGYTF. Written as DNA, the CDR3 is TGTGCCAGCAGTCCTCAGGGGGCGCGAGGCTACACCTTC.

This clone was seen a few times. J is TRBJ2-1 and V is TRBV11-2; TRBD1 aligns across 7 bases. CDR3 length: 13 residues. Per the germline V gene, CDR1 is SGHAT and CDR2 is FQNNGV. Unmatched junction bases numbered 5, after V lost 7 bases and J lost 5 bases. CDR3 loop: CASTHGQDNEQFF. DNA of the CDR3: TGTGCCAGCACCCACGGACAGGACAATGAGCAGTTCTTC.

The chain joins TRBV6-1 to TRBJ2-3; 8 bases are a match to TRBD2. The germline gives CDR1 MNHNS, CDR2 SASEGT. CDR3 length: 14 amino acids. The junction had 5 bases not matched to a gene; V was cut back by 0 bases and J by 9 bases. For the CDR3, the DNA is TGTGCCAGCAGTGAAGCCGGGGGGGCAGCGACGCAGTATTTT. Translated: CASSEAGGAATQYF.

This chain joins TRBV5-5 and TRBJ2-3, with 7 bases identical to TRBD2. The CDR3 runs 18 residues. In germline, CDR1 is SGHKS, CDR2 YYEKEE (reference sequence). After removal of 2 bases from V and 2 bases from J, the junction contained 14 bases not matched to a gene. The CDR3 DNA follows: TGTGCCAGCAGCTTCTTACCGAGCGGGGCAACAAACACAGATACGCAGTATTTT. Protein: CASSFLPSGATNTDTQYF.

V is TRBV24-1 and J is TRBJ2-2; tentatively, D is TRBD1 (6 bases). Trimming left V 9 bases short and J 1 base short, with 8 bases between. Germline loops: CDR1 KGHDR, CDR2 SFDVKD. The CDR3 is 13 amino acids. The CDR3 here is CATGTLNTGELFF. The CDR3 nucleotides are TGTGCCACCGGGACACTGAACACCGGGGAGCTGTTTTTT.

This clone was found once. The CDR3 sequence: CASSGEGNINEQFF. In DNA, the CDR3 is TGCGCCAGCAGTGGGGAGGGGAACATCAATGAGCAGTTCTTC. The V call is TRBV5-1, the J call TRBJ2-1; TRBD2 aligns across 7 bases. Germline CDR1 is SGHRS and CDR2 is YFSETQ. The J segment lost 6 bases and the V segment lost 5 bases, leaving 8 bases of the junction unmatched. The CDR3 consists of 14 residues. The full variable domain, in which reference TRBV5-1 and TRBJ2-1 provide the parts outside the CDR3, is KAGVTQTPRYLIKTRGQQVTLSCSPISGHRSVSWYQQTPGQGLQFLFEYFSETQRNKGNFPGRFSGRQFSNSRSEMNVSTLELGDSALYLCASSGEGNINEQFFGPGTRLTVL.

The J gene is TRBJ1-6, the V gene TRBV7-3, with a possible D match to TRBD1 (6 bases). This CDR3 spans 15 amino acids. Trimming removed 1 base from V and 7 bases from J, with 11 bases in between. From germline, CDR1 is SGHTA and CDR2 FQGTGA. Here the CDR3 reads CASSLRGHGNSPLHF. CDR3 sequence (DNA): TGTGCCAGCAGCTTAAGGGGACACGGAAATTCACCCCTCCACTTT.